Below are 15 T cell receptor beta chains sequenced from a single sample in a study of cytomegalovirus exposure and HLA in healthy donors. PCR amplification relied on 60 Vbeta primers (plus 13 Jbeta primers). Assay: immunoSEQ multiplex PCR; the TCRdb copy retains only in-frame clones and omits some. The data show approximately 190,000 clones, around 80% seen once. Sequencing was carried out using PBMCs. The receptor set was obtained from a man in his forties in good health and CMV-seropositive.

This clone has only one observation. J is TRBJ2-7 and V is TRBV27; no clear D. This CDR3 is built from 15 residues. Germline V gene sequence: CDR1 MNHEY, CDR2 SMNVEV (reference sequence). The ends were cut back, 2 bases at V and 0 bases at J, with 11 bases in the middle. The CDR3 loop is CASSLVGLGSYEQYF. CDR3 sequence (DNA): TGTGCCAGCAGTTTAGTGGGCCTGGGCTCCTACGAGCAGTACTTC.

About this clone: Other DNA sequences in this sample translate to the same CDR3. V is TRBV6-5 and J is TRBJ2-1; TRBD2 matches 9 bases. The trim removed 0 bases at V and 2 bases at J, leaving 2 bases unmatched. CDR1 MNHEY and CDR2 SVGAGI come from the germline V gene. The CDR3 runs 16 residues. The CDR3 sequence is CASSYSVAGAYNEQFF. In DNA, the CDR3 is TGTGCCAGCAGTTACTCAGTAGCGGGGGCCTACAATGAGCAGTTCTTC.

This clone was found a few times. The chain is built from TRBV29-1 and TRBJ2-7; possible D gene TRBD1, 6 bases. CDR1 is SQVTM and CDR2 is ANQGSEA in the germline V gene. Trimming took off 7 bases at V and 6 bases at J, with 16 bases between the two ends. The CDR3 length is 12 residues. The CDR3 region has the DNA TGCAGCGAAAAAAGGGGGAACGGCGAGCAGTACTTC. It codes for CSEKRGNGEQYF.

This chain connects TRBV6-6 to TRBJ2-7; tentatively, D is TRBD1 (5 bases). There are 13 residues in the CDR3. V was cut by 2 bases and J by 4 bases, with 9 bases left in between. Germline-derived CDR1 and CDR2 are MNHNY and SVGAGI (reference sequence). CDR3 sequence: CASSYGADYEQYF. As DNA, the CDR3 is TGTGCCAGCAGTTACGGGGCCGATTACGAGCAGTACTTC.

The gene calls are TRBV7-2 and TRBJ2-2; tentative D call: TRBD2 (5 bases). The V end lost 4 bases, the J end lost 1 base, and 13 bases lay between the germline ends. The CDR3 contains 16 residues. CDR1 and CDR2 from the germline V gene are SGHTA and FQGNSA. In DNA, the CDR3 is TGTGCCAGCAGCTCCGGACTGGATTGGAACACCGGGGAGCTGTTTTTT. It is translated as CASSSGLDWNTGELFF.

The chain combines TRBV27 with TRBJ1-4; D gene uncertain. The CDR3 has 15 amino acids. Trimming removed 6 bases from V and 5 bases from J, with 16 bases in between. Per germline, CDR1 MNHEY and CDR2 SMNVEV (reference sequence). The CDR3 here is CASRDPGNSNEKLFF. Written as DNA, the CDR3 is TGTGCCAGCAGAGATCCCGGGAATAGCAATGAAAAACTGTTTTTT.

CDR3 region: CASSGGRGSNYGYTF. CDR3 nucleotide sequence: TGTGCCAGCAGTGGGGGCAGGGGGTCTAACTATGGCTACACCTTC. The chain carries TRBV2 and TRBJ1-2, with 7 nucleotides matching TRBD1. CDR3 size: 15 residues. V trimming: 4 bases; J trimming: 0 bases; junction bases outside the gene matches: 5. Germline V gene sequence: CDR1 SNHLY, CDR2 FYNNEI. The full variable domain, rest sourced from reference TRBV2 and TRBJ1-2, is EPEVTQTPSHQVTQMGQEVILRCVPISNHLYFYWYRQILGQKVEFLVSFYNNEISEKSEIFDDQFSVERPDGSNFTLKIRSTKLEDSAMYFCASSGGRGSNYGYTFGSGTRLTVV.

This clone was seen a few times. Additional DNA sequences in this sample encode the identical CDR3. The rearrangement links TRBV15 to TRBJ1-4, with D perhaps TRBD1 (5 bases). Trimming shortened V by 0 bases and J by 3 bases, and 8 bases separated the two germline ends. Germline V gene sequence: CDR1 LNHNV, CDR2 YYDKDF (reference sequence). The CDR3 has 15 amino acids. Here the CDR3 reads CATSRDRGSNEKLFF. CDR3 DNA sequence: TGTGCCACCAGCAGAGATCGGGGGTCTAATGAAAAACTGTTTTTT.

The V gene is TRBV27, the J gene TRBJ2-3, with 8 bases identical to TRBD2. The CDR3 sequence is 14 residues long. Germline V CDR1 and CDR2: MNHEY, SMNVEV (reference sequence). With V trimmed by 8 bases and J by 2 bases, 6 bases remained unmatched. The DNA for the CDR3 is TGTGCCAGCGGTCGGGGGGGTTTCACAGATACGCAGTATTTT. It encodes CASGRGGFTDTQYF.

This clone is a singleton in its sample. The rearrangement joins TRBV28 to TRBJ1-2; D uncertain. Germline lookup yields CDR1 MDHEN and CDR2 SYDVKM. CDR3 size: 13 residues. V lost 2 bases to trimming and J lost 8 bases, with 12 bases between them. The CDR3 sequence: CASSLVGLVGYTF. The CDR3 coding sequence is TGTGCCAGCAGTTTAGTCGGTTTGGTGGGCTACACCTTC.

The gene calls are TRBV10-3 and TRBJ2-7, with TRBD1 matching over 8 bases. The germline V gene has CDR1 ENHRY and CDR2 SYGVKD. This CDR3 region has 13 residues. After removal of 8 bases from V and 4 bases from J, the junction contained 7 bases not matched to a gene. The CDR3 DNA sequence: TGTGCCATCGGCCAGGGGGCACGGTACGAGCAGTACTTC. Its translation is CAIGQGARYEQYF.

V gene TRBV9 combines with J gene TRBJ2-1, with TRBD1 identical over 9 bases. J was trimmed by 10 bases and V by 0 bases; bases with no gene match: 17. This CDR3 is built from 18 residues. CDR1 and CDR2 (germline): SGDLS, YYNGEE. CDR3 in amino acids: CASSVGRDRVPRSGEQFF. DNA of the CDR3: TGTGCCAGCAGCGTAGGGAGGGACAGGGTTCCACGAAGCGGCGAGCAGTTCTTC.

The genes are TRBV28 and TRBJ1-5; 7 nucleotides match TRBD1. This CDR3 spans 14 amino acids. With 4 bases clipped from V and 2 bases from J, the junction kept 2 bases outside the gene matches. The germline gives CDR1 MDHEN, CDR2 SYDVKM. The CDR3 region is CASSSGTGNQPQHF. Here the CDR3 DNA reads TGTGCCAGCAGTTCCGGGACAGGCAATCAGCCCCAGCATTTT.

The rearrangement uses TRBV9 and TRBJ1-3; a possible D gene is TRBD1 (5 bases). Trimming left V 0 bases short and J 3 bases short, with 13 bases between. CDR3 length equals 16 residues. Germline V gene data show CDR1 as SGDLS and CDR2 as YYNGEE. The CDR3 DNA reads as TGTGCCAGCAGCGTAGTAGCCCAGGGAGGTGGAAACACCATATATTTT. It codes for CASSVVAQGGGNTIYF. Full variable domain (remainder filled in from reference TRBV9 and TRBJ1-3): DSGVTQTPKHLITATGQRVTLRCSPRSGDLSVYWYQQSLDQGLQFLIQYYNGEERAKGNILERFSAQQFPDLHSELNLSSLELGDSALYFCASSVVAQGGGNTIYFGEGSWLTVV.

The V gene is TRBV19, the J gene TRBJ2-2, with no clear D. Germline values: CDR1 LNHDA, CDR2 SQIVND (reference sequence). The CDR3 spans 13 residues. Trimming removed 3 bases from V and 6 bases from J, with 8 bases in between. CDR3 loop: CASSISTAGELFF. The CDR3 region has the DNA TGTGCCAGTAGTATTTCCACAGCCGGGGAGCTGTTTTTT.